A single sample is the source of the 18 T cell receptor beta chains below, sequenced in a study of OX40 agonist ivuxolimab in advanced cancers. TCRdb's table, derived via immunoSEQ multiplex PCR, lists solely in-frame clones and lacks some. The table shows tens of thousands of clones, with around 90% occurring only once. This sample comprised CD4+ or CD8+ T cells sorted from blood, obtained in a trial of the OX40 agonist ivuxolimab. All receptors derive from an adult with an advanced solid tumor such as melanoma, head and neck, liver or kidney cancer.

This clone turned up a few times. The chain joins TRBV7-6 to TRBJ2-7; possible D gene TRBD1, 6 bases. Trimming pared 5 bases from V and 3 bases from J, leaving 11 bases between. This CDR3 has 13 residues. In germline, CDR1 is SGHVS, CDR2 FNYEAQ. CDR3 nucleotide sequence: TGTGCCAGCAGCACAAACAGGGACTACGAGCAGTACTTC. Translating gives CASSTNRDYEQYF. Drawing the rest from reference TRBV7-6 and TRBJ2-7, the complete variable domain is GAGVSQSPRYKVTKRGQDVALRCDPISGHVSLYWYRQALGQGPEFLTYFNYEAQQDKSGLPNDRFSAERPEGSISTLTIQRTEQRDSAMYRCASSTNRDYEQYFGPGTRLTVT.

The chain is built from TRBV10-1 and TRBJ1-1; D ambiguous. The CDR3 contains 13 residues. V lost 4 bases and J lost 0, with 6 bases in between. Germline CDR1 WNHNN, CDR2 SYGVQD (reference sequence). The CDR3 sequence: CASSVGMNTEAFF. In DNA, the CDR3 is TGCGCCAGCAGTGTGGGGATGAACACTGAAGCTTTCTTT.

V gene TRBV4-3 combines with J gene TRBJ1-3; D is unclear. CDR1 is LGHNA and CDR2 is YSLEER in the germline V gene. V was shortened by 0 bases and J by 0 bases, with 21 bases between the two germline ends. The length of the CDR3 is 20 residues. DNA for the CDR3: TGCGCCAGCAGCCAAGATTATATTGTGTGGTCCCGGAACTCTGGAAACACCATATATTTT. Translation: CASSQDYIVWSRNSGNTIYF.

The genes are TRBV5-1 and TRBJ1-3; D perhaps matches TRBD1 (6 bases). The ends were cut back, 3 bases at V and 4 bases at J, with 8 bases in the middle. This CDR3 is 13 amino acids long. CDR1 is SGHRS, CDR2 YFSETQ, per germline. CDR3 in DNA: TGCGCCAGCAGCTCCGGGGGCGGAAACACCATATATTTT. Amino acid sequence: CASSSGGGNTIYF.

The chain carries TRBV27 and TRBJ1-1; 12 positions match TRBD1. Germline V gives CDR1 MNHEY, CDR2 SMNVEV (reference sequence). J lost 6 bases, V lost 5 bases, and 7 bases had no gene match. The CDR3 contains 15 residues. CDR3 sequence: CASSRGTGGASEAFF. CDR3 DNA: TGTGCCAGCAGTCGAGGGACAGGGGGCGCCTCTGAAGCTTTCTTT.

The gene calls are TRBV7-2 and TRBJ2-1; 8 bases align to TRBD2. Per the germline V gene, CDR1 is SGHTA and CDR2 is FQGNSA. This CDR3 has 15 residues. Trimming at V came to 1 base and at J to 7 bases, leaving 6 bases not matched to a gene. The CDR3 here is CASSLDGRAWNEQFF. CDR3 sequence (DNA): TGTGCCAGCAGCTTAGACGGGAGGGCCTGGAATGAGCAGTTCTTC.

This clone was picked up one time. CDR3 nucleotides: TGTGCCAGCAGTTTGGACAGCTATGCCTACGAGCAGTACTTC. It yields the protein CASSLDSYAYEQYF. V and J are TRBV6-6 and TRBJ2-7; the D gene is possibly TRBD1 (6 bases). Germline loops: CDR1 MNHNY, CDR2 SVGAGI (reference sequence). V was cut by 4 bases and J by 2 bases, with 12 bases left in between. The CDR3 loop spans 14 amino acids.

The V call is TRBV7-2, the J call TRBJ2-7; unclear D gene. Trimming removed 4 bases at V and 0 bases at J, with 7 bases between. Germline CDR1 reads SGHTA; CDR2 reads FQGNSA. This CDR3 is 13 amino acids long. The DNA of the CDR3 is TGTGCCAGCAGCTCCGTGTTCTCCTACGAGCAGTACTTC. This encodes CASSSVFSYEQYF.

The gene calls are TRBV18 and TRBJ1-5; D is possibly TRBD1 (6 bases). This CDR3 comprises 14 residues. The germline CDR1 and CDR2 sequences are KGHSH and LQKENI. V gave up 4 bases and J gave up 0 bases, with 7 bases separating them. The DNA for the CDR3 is TGTGCCAGCTCACGGGACATTAGCAATCAGCCCCAGCATTTT. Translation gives CASSRDISNQPQHF.

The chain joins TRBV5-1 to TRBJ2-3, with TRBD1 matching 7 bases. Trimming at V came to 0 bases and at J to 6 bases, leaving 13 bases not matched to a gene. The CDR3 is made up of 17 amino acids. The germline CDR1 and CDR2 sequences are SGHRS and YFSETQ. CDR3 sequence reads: CASSLAPGRGYGDTQYF. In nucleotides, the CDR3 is TGCGCCAGCAGCTTGGCCCCCGGCAGGGGGTATGGGGATACGCAGTATTTT.

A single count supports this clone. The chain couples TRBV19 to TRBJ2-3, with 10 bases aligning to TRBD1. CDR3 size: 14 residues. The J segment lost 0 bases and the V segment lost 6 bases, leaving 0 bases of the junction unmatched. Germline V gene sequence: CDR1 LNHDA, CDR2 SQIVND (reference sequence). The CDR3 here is CASRDRGSTDTQYF. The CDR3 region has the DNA TGTGCCAGTAGGGACAGGGGGAGCACAGATACGCAGTATTTT.

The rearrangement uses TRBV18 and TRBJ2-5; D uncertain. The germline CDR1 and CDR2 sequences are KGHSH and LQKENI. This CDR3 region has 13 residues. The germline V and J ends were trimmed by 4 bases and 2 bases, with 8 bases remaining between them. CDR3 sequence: CASSRTSQETQYF. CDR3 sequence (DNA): TGTGCCAGCTCACGCACAAGTCAAGAGACCCAGTACTTC.

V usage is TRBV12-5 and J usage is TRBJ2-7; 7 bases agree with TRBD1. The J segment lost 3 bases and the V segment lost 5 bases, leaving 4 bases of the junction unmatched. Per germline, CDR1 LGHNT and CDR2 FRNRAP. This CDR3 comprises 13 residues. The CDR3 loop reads CASGIGTVYEQYF. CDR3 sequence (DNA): TGTGCTAGTGGTATAGGGACAGTCTACGAGCAGTACTTC.

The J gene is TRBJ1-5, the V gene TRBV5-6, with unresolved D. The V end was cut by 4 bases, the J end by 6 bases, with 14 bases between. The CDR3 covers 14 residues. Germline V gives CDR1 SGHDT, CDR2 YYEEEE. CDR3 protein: CASSMGGYPQPQHF. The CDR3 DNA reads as TGTGCCAGCAGCATGGGCGGGTATCCTCAGCCCCAGCATTTT.

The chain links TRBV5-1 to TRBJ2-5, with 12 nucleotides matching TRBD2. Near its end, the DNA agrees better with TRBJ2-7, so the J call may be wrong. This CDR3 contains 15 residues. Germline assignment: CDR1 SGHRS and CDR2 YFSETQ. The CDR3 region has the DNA TGCGCCAGCAGCAAAACGACTAGCGGGAGTTACGAGCAGTACTTC. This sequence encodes CASSKTTSGSYEQYF.

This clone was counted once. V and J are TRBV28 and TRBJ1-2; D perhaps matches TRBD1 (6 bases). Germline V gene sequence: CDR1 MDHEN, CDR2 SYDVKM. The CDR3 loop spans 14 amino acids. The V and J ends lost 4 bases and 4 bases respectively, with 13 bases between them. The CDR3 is CASSSGQHFYGYTF. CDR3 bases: TGTGCCAGCAGTTCCGGACAGCATTTCTATGGCTACACCTTC.

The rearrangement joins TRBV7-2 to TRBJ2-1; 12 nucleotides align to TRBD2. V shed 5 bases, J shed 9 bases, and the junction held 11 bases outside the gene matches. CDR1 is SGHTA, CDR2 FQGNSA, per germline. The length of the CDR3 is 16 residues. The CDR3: CASSRALAGGPSEQFF. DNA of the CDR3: TGTGCCAGCAGCCGAGCGCTAGCGGGGGGGCCGAGTGAGCAGTTCTTC.

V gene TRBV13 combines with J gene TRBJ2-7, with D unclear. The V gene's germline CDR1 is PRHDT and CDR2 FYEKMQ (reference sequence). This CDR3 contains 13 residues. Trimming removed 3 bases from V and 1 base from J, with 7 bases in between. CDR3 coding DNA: TGTGCCAGCAGCTTGACGGCGTCCTACGAGCAGTACTTC. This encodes CASSLTASYEQYF.